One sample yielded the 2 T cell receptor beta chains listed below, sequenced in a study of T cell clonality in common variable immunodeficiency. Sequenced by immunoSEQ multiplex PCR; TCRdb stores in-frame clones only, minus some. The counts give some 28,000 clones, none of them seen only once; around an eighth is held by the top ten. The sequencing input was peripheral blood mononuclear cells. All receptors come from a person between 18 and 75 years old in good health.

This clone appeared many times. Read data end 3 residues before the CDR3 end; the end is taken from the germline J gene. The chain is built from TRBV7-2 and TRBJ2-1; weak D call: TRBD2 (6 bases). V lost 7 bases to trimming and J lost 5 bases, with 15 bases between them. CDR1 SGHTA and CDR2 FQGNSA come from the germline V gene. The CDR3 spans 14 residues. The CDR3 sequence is CASNKGTYNNEQFF. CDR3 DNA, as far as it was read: TGTGCCAGCAACAAAGGGACTTACAACAATGAG.

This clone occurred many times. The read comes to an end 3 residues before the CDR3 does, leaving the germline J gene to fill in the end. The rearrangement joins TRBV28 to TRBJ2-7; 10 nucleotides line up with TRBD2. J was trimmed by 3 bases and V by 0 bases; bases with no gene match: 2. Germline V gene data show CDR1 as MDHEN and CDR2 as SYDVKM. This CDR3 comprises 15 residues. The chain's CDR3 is CASSLWASGGYEQYF. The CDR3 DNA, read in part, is TGTGCCAGCAGTTTATGGGCTAGCGGGGGCTACGAG.